A single sample gave rise to the 23 T cell receptor beta chains below, sequenced in a study of blood T cell repertoires in COVID-19. Clones were read by immunoSEQ multiplex PCR, and TCRdb kept only the in-frame ones, dropping some. The profile shows a few hundred thousand clones, 65% to 90% of them singletons. Sequencing input: peripheral blood. These receptors originate from a middle-aged man with acute or convalescent COVID-19.

The gene calls are TRBV9 and TRBJ2-2; possible D gene TRBD1, 7 bases. Germline V CDR1 and CDR2: SGDLS, YYNGEE. There are 16 residues in the CDR3. V shed 1 base and J shed 2 bases, with 12 bases lying between them. CDR3 amino acids: CASSVRGTVNTGELFF. CDR3 bases: TGTGCCAGCAGCGTACGCGGGACAGTCAACACCGGGGAGCTGTTTTTT.

This chain joins TRBV19 and TRBJ1-2; 7 bases map to TRBD1. Per germline, CDR1 LNHDA and CDR2 SQIVND (reference sequence). Germline trimming cut 4 bases from V and 3 bases from J; bases unmatched to any gene: 5. This CDR3 contains 14 residues. The CDR3 bases are TGTGCCAGTAGTACCCGTGACAGGGACTATGGCTACACCTTC. Its translation: CASSTRDRDYGYTF.

A remark on this clone: Mismatch with germline at one junction end may stem from a read error. The V call is TRBV29-1, the J call TRBJ2-7; D is undetermined. The length of the CDR3 is 13 residues. Germline V CDR1 and CDR2: SQVTM, ANQGSEA. CDR3 nucleotide sequence: TGCAGCGTCGAAGGTAGCCGCCTCACGGAGCAGTACTTC. Translating it yields CSVEGSRLTEQYF.

V is TRBV27 and J is TRBJ1-2, with TRBD1 matching 8 bases. The V and J ends lost 4 bases and 7 bases, in that order; junction bases with no gene match: 11. The CDR3 consists of 15 residues. Germline V lookup: CDR1 MNHEY, CDR2 SMNVEV (reference sequence). CDR3 bases: TGTGCCAGCAGTTCGGCGGGACAGGTTTTGCTTGGCTACACCTTC. It yields the protein CASSSAGQVLLGYTF.

V and J are TRBV6-5 and TRBJ2-5, with D hard to call. Trimming took off 3 bases at V and 5 bases at J, with 10 bases between the two ends. Germline values: CDR1 MNHEY, CDR2 SVGAGI. This CDR3 region has 13 residues. The CDR3 DNA reads TGTGCCAGCAGTTATCGGGTGTACGAGACCCAGTACTTC. Its translation is CASSYRVYETQYF.

The chain is built from TRBV5-1 and TRBJ1-1; D is possibly TRBD1 (6 bases). Germline loops: CDR1 SGHRS, CDR2 YFSETQ. The CDR3 sequence is 14 residues long. Trimming removed 0 bases at V and 3 bases at J, with 9 bases between. This CDR3 reads CASSLGSGDTEAFF. The CDR3 DNA is TGCGCCAGCAGCTTGGGTTCAGGGGACACTGAAGCTTTCTTT.

This sequence joins TRBV12-3 or TRBV12-4 and TRBJ1-4, with 7 bases lining up with TRBD1. The CDR3 spans 13 residues. V lost 6 bases to trimming and J lost 7 bases; unmatched junction nucleotides: 5. DNA of the CDR3: TGTGCCAGCAGCCTCCCAGGGGGTGAAAAACTGTTTTTT. It encodes CASSLPGGEKLFF.

V and J are TRBV27 and TRBJ1-5; D is perhaps TRBD1 (6 bases). Trimming cost V 5 bases and J 6 bases, with 23 bases left between them. The CDR3 is 17 residues long. In germline, CDR1 is MNHEY, CDR2 SMNVEV (reference sequence). The CDR3 coding sequence is TGTGCCAGCAGTCACCGACTGACAGGATCCCCACGTCAGCCCCAGCATTTT. It codes for CASSHRLTGSPRQPQHF.

The chain couples TRBV5-4 to TRBJ2-3, with D hard to call. V gave up 0 bases and J gave up 1 base, with 12 bases separating them. Germline V gene lookup returns CDR1 SGHNT and CDR2 YYREEE (reference sequence). The CDR3 consists of 16 residues. Written as DNA, the CDR3 is TGTGCCAGCAGCTTGGCCGTGACTTCAGGCACAGATACGCAGTATTTT. It specifies CASSLAVTSGTDTQYF.

This clone has only one observation. V gene TRBV19 combines with J gene TRBJ1-6; 10 positions agree with TRBD1. The CDR3 runs to 16 residues. Germline V gene lookup returns CDR1 LNHDA and CDR2 SQIVND (reference sequence). The V segment lost 4 bases and the J segment 10 bases; nucleotides outside the gene matches: 10. The CDR3 here is CASSNHRQGARSPLHF. The CDR3 DNA reads TGTGCCAGTAGTAACCATCGACAGGGGGCTCGCTCACCCCTCCACTTT.

The chain carries TRBV7-3 and TRBJ1-4; possible D gene TRBD1, 6 bases. CDR1 and CDR2 (germline): SGHTA, FQGTGA. V shed 1 base and J shed 7 bases, with 13 bases lying between them. The CDR3 runs to 15 residues. The CDR3 sequence: CASSLRGRDIEKLFF. The DNA of the CDR3 is TGTGCCAGCAGCTTAAGGGGCAGGGACATTGAAAAACTGTTTTTT.

The rearrangement uses TRBV7-8 and TRBJ2-3; weak D call: TRBD1 (5 bases). The germline V and J ends were trimmed by 1 base and 1 base, with 12 bases remaining between them. The germline V gene encodes CDR1 SGHVS and CDR2 FQNEAQ. The CDR3 sequence is 16 residues long. The CDR3 DNA reads TGTGCCAGCAGCTTAGTCAGGGTTATGGGCACAGATACGCAGTATTTT. Its translation is CASSLVRVMGTDTQYF.

The gene calls are TRBV4-1 and TRBJ1-5; D may be TRBD1 (5 bases). There are 17 residues in the CDR3. V dropped 0 bases and J dropped 0 bases, with 12 bases sitting between them. Germline V gene sequence: CDR1 MGHRA, CDR2 YSYEKL. The CDR3 coding sequence is TGCGCCAGCAGCCAAGATGCGACAGCCCATAGCAATCAGCCCCAGCATTTT. Translation gives CASSQDATAHSNQPQHF.

This chain links TRBV6-1 with TRBJ1-2, with D tentatively TRBD1 (5 bases). The germline V and J ends were trimmed by 1 base and 2 bases, with 17 bases remaining between them. The CDR3 extends over 17 amino acids. Germline CDR1 reads MNHNS; CDR2 reads SASEGT. Written as DNA, the CDR3 is TGTGCCAGCAGTGAAGGGGCGGGGGGAAAGTGGAACTATGGCTACACCTTC. Encoded protein: CASSEGAGGKWNYGYTF.

V is TRBV19 and J is TRBJ1-1; D is unresolved. Trimming took off 3 bases at V and 6 bases at J, with 11 bases between the two ends. Germline V CDR1 and CDR2: LNHDA, SQIVND (reference sequence). The CDR3 covers 13 residues. CDR3 region: CASSIKREAEAFF. The CDR3 DNA reads as TGTGCCAGTAGTATTAAGAGGGAGGCTGAAGCTTTCTTT.

The chain carries TRBV2 and TRBJ1-4; D remains unclear. The CDR3 consists of 15 residues. Germline V gene lookup returns CDR1 SNHLY and CDR2 FYNNEI. The V and J ends lost 3 bases and 3 bases respectively, with 11 bases between them. As DNA, the CDR3 is TGTGCCAGCAGTGATTTAGCTGGAGCTAATGAAAAACTGTTTTTT. Its translation is CASSDLAGANEKLFF.

The CDR3 coding sequence is TGTGCCAGCAGCTGGCTAGCGGGTGAATTATACAATGAGCAGTTCTTC. It is translated as CASSWLAGELYNEQFF. J is TRBJ2-1 and V is TRBV5-4; 8 bases fit TRBD2. With 3 bases clipped from V and 4 bases from J, the junction kept 9 bases outside the gene matches. CDR1 and CDR2 (germline): SGHNT, YYREEE (reference sequence). CDR3 length: 16 amino acids.

This chain connects TRBV5-1 to TRBJ1-4; D is possibly TRBD1 (6 bases). V lost 4 bases to trimming and J lost 10 bases, with 20 bases between them. Germline values: CDR1 SGHRS, CDR2 YFSETQ. This CDR3 contains 15 residues. The CDR3 sequence: CASSTRDTDGGKLFF. The DNA for the CDR3 is TGCGCCAGCAGCACCCGGGACACGGATGGAGGAAAACTGTTTTTT.

CDR3 coding DNA: TGCAGCGTTGTCGGTCCGATCACCGGGGAGCTGTTTTTT. Its translation: CSVVGPITGELFF. This chain links TRBV29-1 with TRBJ2-2, with unresolved D. The CDR3 length is 13 residues. Per germline, CDR1 SQVTM and CDR2 ANQGSEA. V lost 4 bases and J lost 4, with 10 bases in between.

This sequence joins TRBV2 and TRBJ1-2, with TRBD1 matching over 7 bases. Per the germline V gene, CDR1 is SNHLY and CDR2 is FYNNEI. The CDR3 consists of 15 residues. The trim removed 7 bases at V and 7 bases at J, leaving 15 bases unmatched. The DNA of the CDR3 is TGTGCCAGCATCCCGAGAGACAGGGAATTTGGTGGCTACACCTTC. It encodes CASIPRDREFGGYTF.

The V and J genes are TRBV29-1 and TRBJ1-1, with D perhaps TRBD1 (5 bases). Trimming removed 3 bases from V and 4 bases from J, with 15 bases in between. This CDR3 contains 14 residues. The V gene's germline CDR1 is SQVTM and CDR2 ANQGSEA. Here the CDR3 reads CSVEQGSVGTEAFF. The CDR3 DNA follows: TGCAGCGTTGAGCAGGGTAGTGTTGGCACTGAAGCTTTCTTT. The full variable domain, its missing parts supplied by reference TRBV29-1 and TRBJ1-1, is SAVISQKPSRDICQRGTSLTIQCQVDSQVTMMFWYRQQPGQSLTLIATANQGSEATYESGFVIDKFPISRPNLTFSTLTVSNMSPEDSSIYLCSVEQGSVGTEAFFGQGTRLTVV.

The chain is built from TRBV5-4 and TRBJ1-1; D not resolved. Germline V gives CDR1 SGHNT, CDR2 YYREEE (reference sequence). This CDR3 spans 13 amino acids. Trimming removed 1 base at V and 11 bases at J, with 15 bases between. The CDR3 DNA follows: TGTGCCAGCAGCTTGAACACACTAAGTGGGGCTTTCTTT. Its protein is CASSLNTLSGAFF.

This clone was found a few times. This rearrangement joins TRBV20-1 to TRBJ2-1, with 8 positions matching TRBD2. In germline, CDR1 is DFQATT, CDR2 SNEGSKA (reference sequence). Trimming cost V 3 bases and J 8 bases; bases outside gene matches: 15. This CDR3 is 16 amino acids long. The CDR3 region has the DNA TGCAGTGCTAGTGATCGGGGGGGGACTAGTGACGATGAGCAGTTCTTC. It yields the protein CSASDRGGTSDDEQFF.